One sample yielded the 15 T cell receptor beta chains listed below, sequenced in a study of cytomegalovirus exposure and HLA in healthy donors. PCR involved 60 Vbeta and 13 Jbeta primers. TCRdb keeps only in-frame clones here, not all; method: immunoSEQ multiplex PCR. The sample records 93,000 or so clones, roughly 70% being singletons. Sequenced material: PBMCs. Every receptor here comes from a woman in her 50s in good health and CMV-seronegative.

This clone showed up just a few times. The chain uses TRBV7-9 and TRBJ2-5; the match to TRBD2 covers 13 bases. This CDR3 contains 19 residues. V was clipped by 4 bases and J by 1 base; unmatched bases: 12. The germline V gene has CDR1 SEHNR and CDR2 FQNEAQ (reference sequence). CDR3 protein: CASSSKGRLAGGLQETQYF. CDR3 sequence (DNA): TGTGCCAGCAGCTCAAAAGGCCGACTAGCGGGGGGCCTCCAAGAGACCCAGTACTTC.

The chain joins TRBV29-1 to TRBJ2-6; D is undetermined. The CDR3 loop spans 14 amino acids. Germline-derived CDR1 and CDR2 are SQVTM and ANQGSEA. With 0 bases removed from V and 0 bases from J, the gap between germline ends came to 3 bases. Here the CDR3 reads CSVEDNSGANVLTF. CDR3 sequence (DNA): TGCAGCGTTGAAGATAACTCTGGGGCCAACGTCCTGACTTTC.

The V and J genes are TRBV5-1 and TRBJ2-3; D not resolved. CDR1 is SGHRS, CDR2 YFSETQ, per germline. CDR3 length: 16 amino acids. Trimming stripped 0 bases from V and 2 bases from J, with 13 bases between. This CDR3 reads CASSLEQPLLTDTQYF. The CDR3 region has the DNA TGCGCCAGCAGCTTGGAACAGCCGCTACTCACAGATACGCAGTATTTT. The full variable domain, its missing parts supplied by reference TRBV5-1 and TRBJ2-3, is KAGVTQTPRYLIKTRGQQVTLSCSPISGHRSVSWYQQTPGQGLQFLFEYFSETQRNKGNFPGRFSGRQFSNSRSEMNVSTLELGDSALYLCASSLEQPLLTDTQYFGPGTRLTVL.

V usage is TRBV7-2 and J usage is TRBJ2-7, with 8 bases aligning to TRBD2. The J segment lost 2 bases and the V segment lost 9 bases, leaving 6 bases of the junction unmatched. Germline CDR1 is SGHTA and CDR2 is FQGNSA. The CDR3 has 13 residues. The CDR3 bases are TGTGCCAGTAAACCAGCGGGAGCCTACGAGCAGTACTTC. Translating it yields CASKPAGAYEQYF. Based on the CDR3 plus reference TRBV7-2 and TRBJ2-7, the full variable domain is GAGVSQSPSNKVTEKGKDVELRCDPISGHTALYWYRQSLGQGLEFLIYFQGNSAPDKSGLPSDRFSAERTGGSVSTLTIQRTQQEDSAVYLCASKPAGAYEQYFGPGTRLTVT.

This clone was detected once. This chain uses TRBV19 with TRBJ2-5; D perhaps matches TRBD1 (5 bases). V was clipped by 5 bases and J by 5 bases, with 15 bases between them. The germline V gene has CDR1 LNHDA and CDR2 SQIVND (reference sequence). The CDR3 is 14 residues long. The CDR3 nucleotides read TGTGCCAGTAGTGATGGAAGGGGCTCGGAGACCCAGTACTTC. It yields the protein CASSDGRGSETQYF.

This clone was found a few times. The CDR3 here is CASSLGTSSYEQYF. CDR3 nucleotides: TGTGCCAGCAGCTTGGGGACTAGCTCTTACGAGCAGTACTTC. The J gene is TRBJ2-7, the V gene TRBV5-4; 8 bases match TRBD2. The CDR3 is 14 amino acids. V was pared by 0 bases and J by 4 bases, with 3 bases of the junction left unmatched. From germline, CDR1 is SGHNT and CDR2 YYREEE (reference sequence).

The chain links TRBV29-1 to TRBJ1-5, with 9 positions matching TRBD1. V lost 7 bases to trimming and J lost 3 bases; unmatched junction nucleotides: 7. The CDR3 covers 14 residues. Germline V gene data show CDR1 as SQVTM and CDR2 as ANQGSEA. CDR3 sequence reads: CSAQGQGDNQPQHF. CDR3 nucleotide sequence: TGCAGCGCGCAGGGACAGGGAGACAATCAGCCCCAGCATTTT.

Notes on this clone: One end of the junction fails to match germline, which may point to a read error. This sequence joins TRBV7-7 and TRBJ1-2; D remains ambiguous. The V gene's germline CDR1 is SSHAT and CDR2 FNYEAQ (reference sequence). The CDR3 runs 15 residues. The CDR3 here is CASSRTWVEEDGYTF. The CDR3 DNA sequence: TGTGCTAGCAGCCGCACTTGGGTCGAGGAGGATGGCTACACCTTC.

The chain links TRBV11-2 to TRBJ2-1; 8 positions match TRBD2. The CDR3 runs to 18 residues. The germline CDR1 and CDR2 sequences are SGHAT and FQNNGV. V lost 4 bases, J lost 5 bases, and 16 bases stayed unmatched. Here the CDR3 reads CASSSGRGGFVPDNEQFF. The CDR3 DNA sequence: TGTGCCAGCAGCTCGGGCCGGGGGGGGTTTGTACCCGACAATGAGCAGTTCTTC.

This rearrangement joins TRBV9 to TRBJ2-2; 10 nucleotides agree with TRBD2. Germline V gene sequence: CDR1 SGDLS, CDR2 YYNGEE. After removal of 4 bases from V and 0 bases from J, the junction contained 3 bases not matched to a gene. This CDR3 is built from 16 residues. The CDR3 sequence: CASSLGTSANTGELFF. The CDR3 DNA reads as TGTGCCAGCAGCCTGGGGACTAGCGCGAACACCGGGGAGCTGTTTTTT. Together with reference TRBV9 and TRBJ2-2, the CDR3 gives the full variable domain: DSGVTQTPKHLITATGQRVTLRCSPRSGDLSVYWYQQSLDQGLQFLIQYYNGEERAKGNILERFSAQQFPDLHSELNLSSLELGDSALYFCASSLGTSANTGELFFGEGSRLTVL.

There are a few counts of this clone. The gene calls are TRBV7-9 and TRBJ2-6; D might be TRBD1 (5 bases). Germline-derived CDR1 and CDR2 are SEHNR and FQNEAQ (reference sequence). V shed 5 bases and J shed 2 bases, with 22 bases lying between them. This CDR3 is built from 19 residues. The CDR3, as DNA: TGTGCCAGCAGCACCATCGCAAGGGGCGCAGGGACTGGGGCCAACGTCCTGACTTTC. This codes for CASSTIARGAGTGANVLTF.

The chain couples TRBV4-2 to TRBJ2-3, with TRBD2 matching over 13 bases. This CDR3 region has 17 residues. With V trimmed by 0 bases and J by 2 bases, 2 bases remained unmatched. CDR1 is LGHNA and CDR2 is YNFKEQ in the germline V gene. The CDR3 here is CASSQDGTSGVTDTQYF. In nucleotides, the CDR3 is TGTGCCAGCAGCCAAGATGGGACTAGCGGGGTCACAGATACGCAGTATTTT.

This clone was observed a handful of times. This chain connects TRBV6-6 to TRBJ2-1; 12 nucleotides align to TRBD2. Looked up from germline, CDR1 is MNHNY and CDR2 is SVGAGI (reference sequence). V shed 5 bases and J 8 bases; nucleotides not matched to a gene: 4. This CDR3 spans 14 amino acids. The CDR3 loop is CASSPSGGDDEQFF. The CDR3 coding sequence is TGTGCCAGCAGTCCTAGCGGGGGGGACGATGAGCAGTTCTTC.

This clone has only a few counts. The chain carries TRBV18 and TRBJ2-2, with TRBD1 as a possible D gene (6 bases). This CDR3 contains 16 residues. Germline V lookup: CDR1 KGHSH, CDR2 LQKENI. Trimming removed 2 bases from V and 1 base from J, with 11 bases in between. The CDR3 spells CASSPNGGQNTGELFF. CDR3 nucleotide sequence: TGTGCCAGCTCACCAAATGGGGGACAGAACACCGGGGAGCTGTTTTTT.

The rearrangement joins TRBV29-1 to TRBJ2-5; a weak D match, TRBD2 (5 bases). Trimming removed 4 bases from V and 3 bases from J, with 12 bases in between. Germline assignment: CDR1 SQVTM and CDR2 ANQGSEA. The CDR3 length is 13 residues. The CDR3 coding sequence is TGCAGCGTTGTGGGGAGAGGCAAAGAGACCCAGTACTTC. It encodes CSVVGRGKETQYF.